Below are 18 T cell receptor beta chains sequenced from a single sample in a study of blood T cell repertoires in COVID-19. Generated by immunoSEQ multiplex PCR, the TCRdb table keeps only in-frame clones and is missing some. The sample includes a few hundred thousand clones, nearly 90% of them seen just once. Input material: peripheral blood. These receptors were taken from a man aged 18 to 29 with active or convalescent COVID-19.

The sample holds one count of this clone. The chain joins TRBV5-1 to TRBJ2-7; D unclear. The CDR3 has 11 residues. V lost 0 bases to trimming and J lost 9 bases, with 7 bases between them. Per the germline V gene, CDR1 is SGHRS and CDR2 is YFSETQ. In DNA, the CDR3 is TGCGCCAGCAGCTTGGAAACACGGCAGTACTTC. Translated, it gives CASSLETRQYF.

The chain recombines TRBV4-3 with TRBJ2-3, with D unresolved. Looked up from germline, CDR1 is LGHNA and CDR2 is YSLEER. The CDR3 spans 16 residues. Trimming shortened V by 0 bases and J by 2 bases, and 12 bases separated the two germline ends. This CDR3 reads CASSQESQFLTDTQYF. The DNA for the CDR3 is TGCGCCAGCAGCCAAGAGTCACAGTTTCTCACAGATACGCAGTATTTT.

In this sample, this clone turned up once. The rearrangement uses TRBV7-2 and TRBJ2-1, with 8 bases aligning to TRBD1. After removal of 4 bases from V and 0 bases from J, the junction contained 5 bases not matched to a gene. Germline V gene data show CDR1 as SGHTA and CDR2 as FQGNSA. The CDR3 sequence is 16 residues long. The CDR3 loop is CASSSNRGFSYNEQFF. The DNA for the CDR3 is TGTGCCAGCAGCTCAAACAGGGGGTTCTCCTACAATGAGCAGTTCTTC.

In this sample, this clone turned up a few times. The rearrangement joins TRBV11-3 to TRBJ1-2; 7 bases are shared with TRBD1. This CDR3 comprises 16 residues. The germline V gene has CDR1 SGHNT and CDR2 YENEEA. Losses at the gene ends were 5 bases for V and 13 bases for J; bases not matched to a gene: 22. The CDR3 DNA reads TGTGCCAGCAGCGTCCTGGGGTCGGGACAAAGGGGGCTCGGCACCTTC. Its translation is CASSVLGSGQRGLGTF.

The V gene is TRBV11-2, the J gene TRBJ2-6; D might be TRBD1 (5 bases). V lost 5 bases and J 6 bases, leaving 14 bases between the germline ends. Germline lookup yields CDR1 SGHAT and CDR2 FQNNGV. The length of the CDR3 is 15 residues. The CDR3 is CASSPRVREANVLTF. The CDR3 DNA sequence: TGTGCCAGCAGCCCACGGGTCAGGGAGGCCAACGTCCTGACTTTC.

V is TRBV2 and J is TRBJ1-6; D gene ambiguous. This CDR3 has 14 residues. Between the trimmed V and J ends, which lost 6 bases and 7 bases, there was a span of 13 bases. In germline, CDR1 is SNHLY, CDR2 FYNNEI. The CDR3 coding sequence is TGTGCCAGCAGGGGAGAGGGCTGGAATTCACCCCTCCACTTT. Protein sequence: CASRGEGWNSPLHF.

The genes are TRBV3-1 (or the pseudogene TRBV3-2) and TRBJ1-1; TRBD1 aligns across 7 bases. V gave up 4 bases and J gave up 4 bases; unmatched junction bases: 3. The CDR3 length is 13 residues. The V gene's germline CDR1 is LGHDT and CDR2 YNNKEL (reference sequence). The CDR3 bases are TGTGCCAGCAGCCCGACAGGGTCCACTGAAGCTTTCTTT. Its translation is CASSPTGSTEAFF.

The count of this clone is one. This chain uses TRBV6-5 with TRBJ1-5, with D possibly TRBD1 on 6 matching bases. V lost 5 bases to trimming and J lost 4 bases, with 15 bases between them. This CDR3 comprises 15 residues. Germline V lookup: CDR1 MNHEY, CDR2 SVGAGI. The CDR3 region has the DNA TGTGCCAGCAGTAAAAGGGGGGGGGAGAATCAGCCCCAGCATTTT. Its protein is CASSKRGGENQPQHF.

This clone has a single count. The V call is TRBV4-1, the J call TRBJ2-1; 9 bases match TRBD1. The CDR3 runs to 16 residues. Germline CDR1 is MGHRA and CDR2 is YSYEKL. Trimming at V came to 5 bases and at J to 3 bases, leaving 8 bases not matched to a gene. CDR3 DNA: TGCGCCAGCAGCGACCTCCGGGACAGGGACTACAATGAGCAGTTCTTC. This codes for CASSDLRDRDYNEQFF.

V gene TRBV19 combines with J gene TRBJ1-4; 8 bases map to TRBD1. Germline V gene data show CDR1 as LNHDA and CDR2 as SQIVND (reference sequence). J was trimmed by 5 bases and V by 4 bases; bases with no gene match: 3. This CDR3 spans 14 amino acids. Here the CDR3 DNA reads TGTGCCAGTAGTAAGAGGACAGGGAATGAAAAACTGTTTTTT. Translation: CASSKRTGNEKLFF.

The CDR3 sequence is CASSFGRNNSPLHF. The CDR3 DNA sequence: TGTGCCAGCAGCTTCGGCAGGAATAATTCACCCCTCCACTTT. The J gene is TRBJ1-6, the V gene TRBV3-1 (or the pseudogene TRBV3-2); D not resolved. CDR3 size: 14 residues. Deletions cut 5 bases from V and 5 bases from J, with 10 bases between. Germline values: CDR1 LGHDT, CDR2 YNNKEL (reference sequence).

The rearrangement uses TRBV19 and TRBJ1-5; no firm D call. The germline V and J ends were trimmed by 7 bases and 0 bases, with 13 bases remaining between them. This CDR3 contains 15 residues. The germline CDR1 and CDR2 sequences are LNHDA and SQIVND (reference sequence). CDR3: CASNPYEGSNQPQHF. CDR3 sequence (DNA): TGTGCCAGTAACCCGTACGAGGGTAGCAATCAGCCCCAGCATTTT.

The chain has TRBV20-1 and TRBJ2-3; unclear D gene. The V end lost 5 bases, the J end lost 5 bases, and 5 bases lay between the germline ends. The CDR3 spans 10 residues. Germline loops: CDR1 DFQATT, CDR2 SNEGSKA (reference sequence). This CDR3 reads CSAVIDTQYF. In nucleotides, the CDR3 is TGCAGTGCTGTTATAGATACGCAGTATTTT.

V usage is TRBV6-6 and J usage is TRBJ1-4; 9 positions match TRBD1. This CDR3 is 17 amino acids long. J lost 4 bases, V lost 5 bases, and 11 bases had no gene match. Germline V gene data show CDR1 as MNHNY and CDR2 as SVGAGI (reference sequence). The CDR3 DNA reads TGTGCCAGCAGTCGGGACAGGGAGGGCTGGGATAATGAAAAACTGTTTTTT. This codes for CASSRDREGWDNEKLFF.

This rearrangement joins TRBV25-1 to TRBJ1-2, with D perhaps matching TRBD1 (5 bases). Germline values: CDR1 MGHDK, CDR2 SYGVNS. This CDR3 spans 18 amino acids. The V and J ends lost 4 bases and 0 bases respectively, with 21 bases between them. The CDR3 DNA sequence: TGTGCCAGCAGTGCCCCTTACAGAAGACAGAAGCCTAACTATGGCTACACCTTC. It codes for CASSAPYRRQKPNYGYTF.

The V call is TRBV7-3, the J call TRBJ1-4; tentatively, D is TRBD1 (5 bases). The V and J ends lost 4 bases and 0 bases respectively, with 15 bases between them. This CDR3 region has 17 residues. Germline CDR1 and CDR2: SGHTA and FQGTGA. The CDR3 sequence is CASSSEDNSATNEKLFF. CDR3 in DNA: TGTGCCAGCAGCTCAGAGGACAACTCTGCAACTAATGAAAAACTGTTTTTT.

The chain couples TRBV19 to TRBJ1-5; TRBD1 matches at 7 bases. V lost 4 bases to trimming and J lost 0 bases; unmatched junction nucleotides: 6. This CDR3 is 16 amino acids long. CDR1 and CDR2 from the germline V gene are LNHDA and SQIVND (reference sequence). The CDR3 DNA follows: TGTGCCAGTAGTAAGGGGACAGATTATAGCAATCAGCCCCAGCATTTT. Residues: CASSKGTDYSNQPQHF.

The chain employs TRBV5-1 and TRBJ2-2; the D gene is possibly TRBD2 (5 bases). This CDR3 has 15 residues. CDR1 is SGHRS, CDR2 YFSETQ, per germline. V lost 1 base and J 4 bases, leaving 11 bases between the germline ends. CDR3 region: CASSLPLAGTGELFF. DNA of the CDR3: TGCGCCAGCAGCTTGCCTTTGGCGGGCACCGGGGAGCTGTTTTTT.